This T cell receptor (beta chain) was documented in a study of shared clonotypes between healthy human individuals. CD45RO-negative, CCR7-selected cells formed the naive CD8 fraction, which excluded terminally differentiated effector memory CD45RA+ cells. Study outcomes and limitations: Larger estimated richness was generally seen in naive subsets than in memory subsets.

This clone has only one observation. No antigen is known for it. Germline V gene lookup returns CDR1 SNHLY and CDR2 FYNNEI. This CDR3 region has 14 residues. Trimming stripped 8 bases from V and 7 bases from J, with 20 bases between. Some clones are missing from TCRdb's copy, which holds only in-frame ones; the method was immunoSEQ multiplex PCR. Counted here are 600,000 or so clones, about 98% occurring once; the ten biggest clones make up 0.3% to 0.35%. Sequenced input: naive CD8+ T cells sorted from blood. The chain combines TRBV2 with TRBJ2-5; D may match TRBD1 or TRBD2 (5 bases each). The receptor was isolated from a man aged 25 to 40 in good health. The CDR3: CASAPGAALGTQYF. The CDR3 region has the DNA TGTGCCAGCGCACCCGGGGCAGCGCTTGGGACCCAGTACTTC.